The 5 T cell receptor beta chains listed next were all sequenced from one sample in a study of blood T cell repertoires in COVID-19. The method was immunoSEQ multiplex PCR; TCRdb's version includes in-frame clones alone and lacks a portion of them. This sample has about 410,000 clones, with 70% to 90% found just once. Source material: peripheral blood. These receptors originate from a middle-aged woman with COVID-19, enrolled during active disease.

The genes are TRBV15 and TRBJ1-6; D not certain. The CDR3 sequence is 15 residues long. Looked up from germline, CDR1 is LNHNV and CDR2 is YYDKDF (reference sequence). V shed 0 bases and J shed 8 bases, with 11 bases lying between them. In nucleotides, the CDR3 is TGTGCCACCAGCAGAGATCGAGGGAGGGATTCACCCCTCCACTTT. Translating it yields CATSRDRGRDSPLHF.

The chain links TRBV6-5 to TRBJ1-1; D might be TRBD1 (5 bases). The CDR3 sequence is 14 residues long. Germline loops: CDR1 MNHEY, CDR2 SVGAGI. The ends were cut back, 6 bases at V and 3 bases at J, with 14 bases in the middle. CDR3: CASSKTDLDTEAFF. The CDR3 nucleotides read TGTGCCAGCAGCAAGACAGATTTGGACACTGAAGCTTTCTTT.

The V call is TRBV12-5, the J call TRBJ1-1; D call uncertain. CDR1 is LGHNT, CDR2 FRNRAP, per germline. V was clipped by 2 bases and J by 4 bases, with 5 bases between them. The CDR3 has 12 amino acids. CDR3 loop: CASGLLSTEAFF. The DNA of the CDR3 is TGTGCTAGTGGTTTGCTGAGCACTGAAGCTTTCTTT.

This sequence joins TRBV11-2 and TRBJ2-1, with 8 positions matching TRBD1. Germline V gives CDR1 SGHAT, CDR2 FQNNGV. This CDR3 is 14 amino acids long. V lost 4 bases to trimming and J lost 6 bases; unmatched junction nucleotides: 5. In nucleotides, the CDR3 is TGTGCCAGCAGCTCCACAGGGGGAAGCAATGAGCAGTTCTTC. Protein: CASSSTGGSNEQFF.

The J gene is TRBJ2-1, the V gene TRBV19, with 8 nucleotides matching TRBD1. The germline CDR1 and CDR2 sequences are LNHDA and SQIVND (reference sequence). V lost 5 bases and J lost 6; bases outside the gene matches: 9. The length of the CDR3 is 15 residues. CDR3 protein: CASSVGTGHSNEQFF. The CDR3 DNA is TGTGCCAGTAGTGTCGGGACAGGCCACAGCAATGAGCAGTTCTTC.